The clone carrying this T cell receptor beta chain was detected only a few times. This record comes from a study of early T cells in non-severe SARS-CoV-2 infection. Unique molecular identifiers tagged individual cDNA molecules. TCRdb re-analysed the 5' RACE reads in MiXCR, keeping a single row per CDR3 protein. The table shows roughly 58,000 distinct CDR3 sequences, with under 15% occurring only once. The TCR was taken from an adult who was a healthcare worker with PCR-confirmed SARS-CoV-2 infection or an uninfected control (not recorded which). The sequencing input was whole blood.

The CDR3 nucleotides are TGTGCCACCAGCGGCTATGGGACGGAGGCGTTCGGCTACACCTTC. Translated, it gives CATSGYGTEAFGYTF. The V gene is TRBV15, the J gene TRBJ1-2, with a tentative D call TRBD1 (5 bases). Germline lookup yields CDR1 LNHNV and CDR2 YYDKDF (reference sequence). CDR3 length: 15 amino acids. V was trimmed by 5 bases and J by 8 bases, leaving 21 bases between them.